What follows are 21 T cell receptor beta chains derived from one specimen sequenced in a study of T cell responses to AZD1222 COVID-19 vaccine. Produced via immunoSEQ multiplex PCR; TCRdb's table is partial and in-frame only. The sample shows about 50,000 clones, 88% of them seen only once. The specimen was peripheral blood, collected on day 0 of AZD1222 vaccination. The source is an adult in good health.

The CDR3 loop reads CASSLDSTDTQYF. The DNA for the CDR3 is TGTGCCAGCAGCCTAGACAGCACAGATACGCAGTATTTT. This sequence joins TRBV7-2 and TRBJ2-3; D remains unclear. CDR3 length equals 13 residues. Germline V gives CDR1 SGHTA, CDR2 FQGNSA. Trimming took off 5 bases at V and 0 bases at J, with 6 bases between the two ends.

The chain links TRBV19 to TRBJ1-1; no definite D call. The V gene's germline CDR1 is LNHDA and CDR2 SQIVND (reference sequence). The CDR3 is 15 amino acids. The germline V and J ends were trimmed by 6 bases and 5 bases, with 19 bases remaining between them. The CDR3 DNA follows: TGTGCCAGTAGCGCGGGCAGGACGGTTCGTACTGAAGCTTTCTTT. This codes for CASSAGRTVRTEAFF.

The chain combines TRBV30 with TRBJ2-1; D gene unclear. Looked up from germline, CDR1 is GTSNPN and CDR2 is SVGIG (reference sequence). There are 13 residues in the CDR3. V shed 5 bases and J shed 2 bases, with 10 bases lying between them. CDR3 in DNA: TGTGCCTGGCTTGGTATCCCCTACAATGAGCAGTTCTTC. It encodes CAWLGIPYNEQFF.

This clone was detected only a few times. The V and J genes are TRBV7-9 and TRBJ1-6, with D possibly matching TRBD1 (6 bases). CDR1 and CDR2 (germline): SEHNR, FQNEAQ (reference sequence). V lost 3 bases to trimming and J lost 1 base, with 16 bases between them. The CDR3 contains 18 residues. The CDR3 here is CASSLDGQLGSYNSPLHF. The DNA of the CDR3 is TGTGCCAGCAGCTTGGATGGACAGCTTGGGTCCTATAATTCACCCCTCCACTTT. The entire variable domain, with the rest obtained from reference TRBV7-9 and TRBJ1-6, is as follows: DTGVSQNPRHKITKRGQNVTFRCDPISEHNRLYWYRQTLGQGPEFLTYFQNEAQLEKSRLLSDRFSAERPKGSFSTLEIQRTEQGDSAMYLCASSLDGQLGSYNSPLHFGNGTRLTVT.

As regards this clone: This specimen includes other DNA sequences encoding the same CDR3. The rearrangement joins TRBV4-2 to TRBJ2-1; D may be TRBD2 (5 bases). V dropped 3 bases and J dropped 3 bases, with 9 bases sitting between them. The CDR3 is made up of 14 amino acids. Germline V CDR1 and CDR2: LGHNA, YNFKEQ. In nucleotides, the CDR3 is TGTGCCAGCAGCCAGGCCGGACTCTACAATGAGCAGTTCTTC. Translated, it gives CASSQAGLYNEQFF.

The chain joins TRBV19 to TRBJ2-2; TRBD2 aligns across 7 bases. With V trimmed by 3 bases and J by 1 base, 5 bases remained unmatched. CDR3 length equals 16 residues. Germline V gives CDR1 LNHDA, CDR2 SQIVND (reference sequence). CDR3 amino acids: CASSIVSSGNTGELFF. CDR3 coding DNA: TGTGCCAGTAGTATTGTGTCTAGCGGGAACACCGGGGAGCTGTTTTTT.

This sequence joins TRBV9 and TRBJ2-2, with 7 bases lining up with TRBD1. The CDR3 runs to 15 residues. Germline V gene lookup returns CDR1 SGDLS and CDR2 YYNGEE. V lost 2 bases to trimming and J lost 4 bases; unmatched junction nucleotides: 5. DNA of the CDR3: TGTGCCAGCAGCGTCAGGGGGTTCGGCACCGGGGAGCTGTTTTTT. It yields the protein CASSVRGFGTGELFF.

The gene calls are TRBV6-5 and TRBJ2-7, with 7 bases matching TRBD1. The CDR3 extends over 12 amino acids. Trimming cost V 4 bases and J 4 bases; bases outside gene matches: 1. From germline, CDR1 is MNHEY and CDR2 SVGAGI. In DNA, the CDR3 is TGTGCCAGCAGTTTCAGGGGGTACGAGCAGTACTTC. Translation gives CASSFRGYEQYF.

V gene TRBV18 combines with J gene TRBJ1-2, with a possible D match to TRBD1 (5 bases). Germline V gene lookup returns CDR1 KGHSH and CDR2 LQKENI. There are 14 residues in the CDR3. V lost 3 bases to trimming and J lost 7 bases, with 15 bases between them. CDR3 protein: CASSPIPPRGGYTF. In DNA form, the CDR3 reads TGTGCCAGCTCACCGATCCCTCCAAGGGGTGGCTACACCTTC.

The genes are TRBV27 and TRBJ2-1; D is unclear. The germline V gene has CDR1 MNHEY and CDR2 SMNVEV (reference sequence). Trimming pared 2 bases from V and 16 bases from J, leaving 15 bases between. The CDR3 loop spans 12 amino acids. Written as DNA, the CDR3 is TGTGCCAGCAGTTTACCCTCTGTAGGTTACTTCTTC. The encoded protein is CASSLPSVGYFF.

The chain employs TRBV19 and TRBJ1-5; tentatively, D is TRBD1 (5 bases). V was cut by 6 bases and J by 10 bases, with 16 bases left in between. There are 13 residues in the CDR3. The germline V gene has CDR1 LNHDA and CDR2 SQIVND (reference sequence). The CDR3 region is CASSWDPRSPQHF. The CDR3 DNA is TGTGCCAGTAGCTGGGACCCGCGATCTCCCCAGCATTTT.

This clone was recorded a few times. V gene TRBV24-1 combines with J gene TRBJ2-1, with 8 nucleotides matching TRBD2. Germline assignment: CDR1 KGHDR and CDR2 SFDVKD. This CDR3 has 11 amino acids. The V and J ends lost 12 bases and 3 bases, in that order; junction bases with no gene match: 0. DNA for the CDR3: TGTGCCGCGGGAGGCTACAATGAGCAGTTCTTC. This sequence encodes CAAGGYNEQFF.

Written as DNA, the CDR3 is TGTGCCTCCGCCAGGCCGTCAGCGGGCAATGAGCAGTTCTTC. Encoded protein: CASARPSAGNEQFF. The V gene is TRBV28, the J gene TRBJ2-1; weak D call: TRBD2 (6 bases). The length of the CDR3 is 14 residues. The germline CDR1 and CDR2 sequences are MDHEN and SYDVKM. The V and J ends lost 11 bases and 6 bases respectively, with 20 bases between them.

This sequence joins TRBV18 and TRBJ2-7; TRBD2 agrees at 9 bases. Germline V gene sequence: CDR1 KGHSH, CDR2 LQKENI. This CDR3 spans 15 amino acids. Germline trimming cut 3 bases from V and 3 bases from J; bases unmatched to any gene: 6. The CDR3 region is CASSPPSSGIYEQYF. CDR3 coding DNA: TGTGCCAGCTCACCTCCTTCTAGCGGGATCTACGAGCAGTACTTC.

This sequence joins TRBV29-1 and TRBJ1-4; D is uncertain. The CDR3 is 13 amino acids. Trimming pared 5 bases from V and 8 bases from J, leaving 15 bases between. The germline V gene encodes CDR1 SQVTM and CDR2 ANQGSEA. CDR3 residues: CSVHTGSQEKLFF. Written as DNA, the CDR3 is TGCAGCGTTCATACCGGGAGCCAAGAAAAACTGTTTTTT. Supplemented by reference TRBV29-1 and TRBJ1-4, the full variable domain reads SAVISQKPSRDICQRGTSLTIQCQVDSQVTMMFWYRQQPGQSLTLIATANQGSEATYESGFVIDKFPISRPNLTFSTLTVSNMSPEDSSIYLCSVHTGSQEKLFFGSGTQLSVL.

V gene TRBV2 combines with J gene TRBJ1-2; possible D gene TRBD1, 5 bases. With 5 bases removed from V and 8 bases from J, the gap between germline ends came to 15 bases. Germline V gene lookup returns CDR1 SNHLY and CDR2 FYNNEI. This CDR3 comprises 13 residues. CDR3 protein: CASSWTGVVGYTF. The CDR3 DNA sequence: TGTGCCAGCAGTTGGACGGGGGTGGTAGGCTACACCTTC.

This sequence joins TRBV5-1 and TRBJ2-7; 14 bases line up with TRBD2. CDR1 SGHRS and CDR2 YFSETQ come from the germline V gene. The CDR3 runs 17 residues. V lost 0 bases, J lost 2 bases, and 4 bases stayed unmatched. The CDR3 spells CASSLGLAGGQTYEQYF. The CDR3 DNA follows: TGCGCCAGCAGCTTGGGACTAGCGGGAGGGCAGACCTACGAGCAGTACTTC.

The chain combines TRBV7-9 with TRBJ2-5; D gene ambiguous. V gave up 3 bases and J gave up 4 bases, with 21 bases separating them. Per germline, CDR1 SEHNR and CDR2 FQNEAQ (reference sequence). The CDR3 loop spans 17 amino acids. CDR3 sequence: CASSFSLGPMGAETQYF. As DNA, the CDR3 is TGTGCCAGCAGCTTTTCGTTGGGTCCGATGGGCGCAGAGACCCAGTACTTC.

The chain combines TRBV6-5 with TRBJ1-2, with TRBD1 identical over 7 bases. The CDR3 runs to 15 residues. V lost 6 bases to trimming and J lost 5 bases; unmatched junction nucleotides: 12. Germline CDR1 reads MNHEY; CDR2 reads SVGAGI. The CDR3 loop reads CASSLRQGEVYGYTF. The CDR3 nucleotides read TGTGCCAGCAGCTTGCGACAGGGTGAGGTATATGGCTACACCTTC.

The chain links TRBV9 to TRBJ2-5, with 8 bases identical to TRBD2. Per the germline V gene, CDR1 is SGDLS and CDR2 is YYNGEE. V shed 3 bases and J 5 bases; nucleotides not matched to a gene: 3. The CDR3 is 13 amino acids. For the CDR3, the DNA is TGTGCCAGCAGCGCCGGGAGGGTTGAGACCCAGTACTTC. Amino acids: CASSAGRVETQYF.

This sequence joins TRBV5-1 and TRBJ1-1, with D perhaps matching TRBD1 (5 bases). V was trimmed by 0 bases and J by 6 bases, leaving 12 bases between them. The CDR3 sequence is 14 residues long. Germline assignment: CDR1 SGHRS and CDR2 YFSETQ. The CDR3 DNA is TGCGCCAGCAGCTTGGTGTCAGGGAGGGCTGAAGCTTTCTTT. It is translated as CASSLVSGRAEAFF.